A single sample is the source of the 10 T cell receptor beta chains below, sequenced in a study of cytomegalovirus exposure and HLA in healthy donors. Primers for the PCR totalled 60 Vbeta and 13 Jbeta. Profiled with immunoSEQ multiplex PCR; TCRdb holds only in-frame clones, not every one. The sample consists of more than 80,000 clones, around 76% of them appearing once. Sequencing input: PBMCs. The receptors stem from a woman aged 55-70 years in good health and CMV-seropositive.

This chain links TRBV19 with TRBJ1-1; TRBD1 matches 8 bases. Trimming took 1 base from V and 3 from J; bases not matched to a gene: 7. This CDR3 region has 16 residues. Germline V lookup: CDR1 LNHDA, CDR2 SQIVND (reference sequence). The CDR3 nucleotides read TGTGCCAGTAGTATAGGCCCGACAGGGGTTGACACTGAAGCTTTCTTT. Its translation is CASSIGPTGVDTEAFF.

V gene TRBV5-6 combines with J gene TRBJ2-1, with a weak D call TRBD2 (5 bases). Trimming pared 2 bases from V and 2 bases from J, leaving 5 bases between. Looked up from germline, CDR1 is SGHDT and CDR2 is YYEEEE. This CDR3 is built from 13 residues. The CDR3 coding sequence is TGTGCCAGCAGCTTCGGGGCCTACAATGAGCAGTTCTTC. Its protein is CASSFGAYNEQFF.

V gene TRBV6-5 combines with J gene TRBJ2-3; 10 nucleotides align to TRBD2. Losses at the gene ends were 6 bases for V and 1 base for J; bases not matched to a gene: 4. This CDR3 spans 15 amino acids. Germline V gene data show CDR1 as MNHEY and CDR2 as SVGAGI. The CDR3 region is CASRAGLAGTDTQYF. The CDR3 nucleotides are TGTGCCAGCAGGGCTGGACTAGCGGGCACAGATACGCAGTATTTT.

The chain combines TRBV27 with TRBJ1-5; tentatively, D is TRBD1 (5 bases). V was trimmed by 6 bases and J by 5 bases, leaving 17 bases between them. The CDR3 covers 15 residues. Germline values: CDR1 MNHEY, CDR2 SMNVEV (reference sequence). CDR3: CASRTYTGRDQPQHF. The CDR3 coding sequence is TGTGCCAGCAGAACTTATACAGGTCGTGATCAGCCCCAGCATTTT.

A few counts support this clone. The chain combines TRBV7-3 with TRBJ2-5; a weak D match, TRBD2 (5 bases). V lost 5 bases, J lost 4 bases, and 26 bases lay in between. The CDR3 has 18 residues. The germline V gene has CDR1 SGHTA and CDR2 FQGTGA. The CDR3 nucleotides are TGTGCCAGCAGCCCTTCCCCACCCAAGGAGGTTGGTGGAGAGACCCAGTACTTC. Translation gives CASSPSPPKEVGGETQYF.

This chain joins TRBV7-9 and TRBJ2-2, with 9 bases aligning to TRBD1. Germline CDR1 reads SEHNR; CDR2 reads FQNEAQ (reference sequence). The trim removed 5 bases at V and 4 bases at J, leaving 5 bases unmatched. CDR3 length: 15 residues. The CDR3 spells CASSLGQGVTGELFF. The CDR3 bases are TGTGCCAGCAGCCTGGGACAGGGTGTCACCGGGGAGCTGTTTTTT.

This chain joins TRBV15 and TRBJ2-1, with D maybe TRBD2 (6 bases). Trimming shortened V by 9 bases and J by 4 bases, and 16 bases separated the two germline ends. Germline assignment: CDR1 LNHNV and CDR2 YYDKDF (reference sequence). The CDR3 spans 14 residues. In DNA, the CDR3 is TGTGCCACTCGCCGTGCGGGGTCGTACAATGAGCAGTTCTTC. This codes for CATRRAGSYNEQFF.

The chain employs TRBV28 and TRBJ2-2; D is undetermined. Germline V gene sequence: CDR1 MDHEN, CDR2 SYDVKM. V shed 5 bases and J shed 8 bases, with 15 bases lying between them. This CDR3 contains 14 residues. DNA for the CDR3: TGTGCCAGCAGTGCCCGACGGGTTACGGGGGAGCTGTTTTTT. Residues: CASSARRVTGELFF. The full variable domain, with the rest looked up from reference TRBV28 and TRBJ2-2, is DVKVTQSSRYLVKRTGEKVFLECVQDMDHENMFWYRQDPGLGLRLIYFSYDVKMKEKGDIPEGYSVSREKKERFSLILESASTNQTSMYLCASSARRVTGELFFGEGSRLTVL.

The chain joins TRBV28 to TRBJ2-5; TRBD1 agrees at 9 bases. This CDR3 region has 14 residues. Trimming cost V 5 bases and J 3 bases; bases outside gene matches: 4. CDR1 and CDR2 from the germline V gene are MDHEN and SYDVKM. The CDR3 spells CASSPGTGKETQYF. CDR3 in DNA: TGTGCCAGCAGTCCCGGGACAGGGAAAGAGACCCAGTACTTC.

The chain has TRBV7-6 and TRBJ2-3; D is possibly TRBD2 (6 bases). The CDR3 runs to 15 residues. Germline values: CDR1 SGHVS, CDR2 FNYEAQ. V lost 5 bases, J lost 0 bases, and 12 bases lay in between. The CDR3 loop reads CASSRLAGSTDTQYF. The CDR3 coding sequence is TGTGCCAGCAGCCGGCTTGCGGGGAGCACAGATACGCAGTATTTT.